The rows below give T cell receptor beta chains drawn from one sample of a study of blood T cell repertoires in COVID-19. Only in-frame clones appear in the TCRdb table, and some are missing; sequencing was by immunoSEQ multiplex PCR. The sample carries about 220,000 clones, around 80% recorded once. Sample: peripheral blood. All receptors derive from a woman in her sixties who had recovered from COVID-19. Each CDR3 is given with its conserved first and last residue. Each record gives: J gene, V gene, clone size, D gene, CDR3 protein, CDR3 DNA. The D gene is left open where the match is weak. Some rows mark clone size as missing; the rest say once, few, many or name a class of expanded clone.

>TRBJ2-5|TRBV18|.|.
CASSGGASGTQYF
TGTGCCAGCTCCGGGGGAGCTTCTGGGACCCAGTACTTC
>TRBJ1-2|TRBV4-2|.|.
CASSQDFSYRNTYGYTF
TGTGCCAGCAGCCAAGATTTCTCTTACAGGAACACCTATGGCTACACCTTC
>TRBJ2-7|TRBV6-1|few|TRBD1
CASSEDRGAEQYF
TGTGCCAGCAGTGAGGACAGGGGGGCGGAGCAGTACTTC
>TRBJ2-1|TRBV5-6|.|.
CASSSRRVWDEQFF
TGTGCCAGCAGCTCGCGCAGGGTTTGGGATGAGCAGTTCTTC
>TRBJ1-6|TRBV6-5|.|TRBD1
CASSSTGGGSPLHF
TGTGCCAGCAGTTCGACAGGGGGAGGATCACCCCTCCACTTT
>TRBJ2-1|TRBV28|.|TRBD2
CASSLAGRDNEQFF
TGTGCCAGCAGTTTAGCGGGGAGGGACAATGAGCAGTTCTTC
>TRBJ2-5|TRBV7-3|.|TRBD2
CASSPGLAEETQYF
TGTGCCAGCAGCCCAGGACTAGCGGAAGAGACCCAGTACTTC
>TRBJ2-2|TRBV28|.|.
CASSLLGGAAGELFF
TGTGCCAGCAGTTTATTAGGGGGGGCGGCCGGGGAGCTGTTTTTT
>TRBJ2-7|TRBV11-2|.|.
CASSLVFFGRAYEQYF
TGTGCCAGCAGCTTAGTCTTTTTCGGCAGGGCCTACGAGCAGTACTTC
>TRBJ2-1|TRBV5-1|.|TRBD1
CASRVGTGYNEQFF
TGCGCCAGCAGGGTGGGGACAGGATACAATGAGCAGTTCTTC
>TRBJ1-4|TRBV7-9|once|.
CASSAGWEEEKLFF
TGTGCCAGCAGCGCCGGATGGGAGGAGGAAAAACTGTTTTTT
>TRBJ1-4|TRBV30|.|.
CAWDKTGINEKLFF
TGTGCCTGGGACAAAACAGGGATAAATGAAAAACTGTTTTTT
>TRBJ2-1|TRBV4-3|.|TRBD2
CASSQDPSGALFSNEQFF
TGCGCCAGCAGCCAAGATCCTAGCGGGGCGCTCTTTTCCAATGAGCAGTTCTTC
>TRBJ1-2|TRBV19|.|TRBD1
CASSIGRTGPDGYTF
TGTGCCAGTAGTATCGGACGGACAGGGCCAGATGGCTACACCTTC
>TRBJ2-3|TRBV9|.|TRBD2
CASSVGTSPSTDTQYF
TGTGCCAGCAGCGTAGGGACTAGCCCTAGCACAGATACGCAGTATTTT
>TRBJ2-7|TRBV27|.|TRBD1
CASSSWDRAYEQYF
TGTGCCAGCAGCTCCTGGGACAGGGCCTACGAGCAGTACTTC
>TRBJ1-3|TRBV5-1|.|.
CASSFGGNSGNTIYF
TGCGCCAGCAGCTTCGGGGGGAACTCTGGAAACACCATATATTTT
>TRBJ1-5|TRBV3-1/TRBV3-2|few|TRBD1
CASSPTGGGSNQPQHF
TGTGCCAGCAGCCCCACAGGGGGAGGTAGCAATCAGCCCCAGCATTTT
>TRBJ1-2|TRBV7-9|once|TRBD1
CASSPRQGQGDGYTF
TGTGCCAGCAGCCCGAGACAGGGCCAAGGGGATGGCTACACCTTC
>TRBJ2-3|TRBV5-1|.|TRBD1
CASSLGTVDTDTQYF
TGCGCCAGCAGCCTCGGGACAGTTGACACAGATACGCAGTATTTT
>TRBJ2-2|TRBV13|.|TRBD1
CASSFPGGGTGELFF
TGTGCCAGCAGCTTCCCAGGGGGCGGCACCGGGGAGCTGTTTTTT
>TRBJ2-3|TRBV5-6|.|.
CASSLAGVADTQYF
TGTGCCAGCAGCTTGGCCGGGGTCGCAGATACGCAGTATTTT
>TRBJ2-5|TRBV7-2|once|.
CASSLDFRGETQYF
TGTGCCAGCAGCTTAGACTTTAGGGGTGAGACCCAGTACTTC
>TRBJ2-7|TRBV13|.|.
CASSSTDRRHYEQYF
TGTGCCAGCAGTTCTACGGACAGAAGACATTACGAGCAGTACTTC
>TRBJ2-7|TRBV3-1/TRBV3-2|few|.
CASSLNGGATYEQYF
TGTGCCAGCAGCCTAAACGGGGGTGCTACCTACGAGCAGTACTTC
>TRBJ1-2|TRBV9|few|TRBD1
CASSVQGDWGYGYTF
TGTGCCAGCAGCGTACAGGGGGACTGGGGCTATGGCTACACCTTC
>TRBJ2-3|TRBV7-2|.|TRBD2
CASSFGRGGQGTDTQYF
TGTGCCAGCAGCTTTGGGCGGGGGGGCCAAGGCACAGATACGCAGTATTTT
>TRBJ2-5|TRBV7-9|.|TRBD2
CASSPGLVIETQYF
TGTGCCAGCAGCCCGGGACTAGTCATAGAGACCCAGTACTTC
>TRBJ1-2|TRBV9|.|.
CASSVGSAGIAYGYTF
TGTGCCAGCAGCGTAGGGTCGGCAGGCATTGCCTATGGCTACACCTTC
>TRBJ2-2|TRBV5-4|.|TRBD1
CASSTYRGPTGELFF
TGTGCCAGCAGTACATACAGGGGGCCCACCGGGGAGCTGTTTTTT
>TRBJ1-2|TRBV3-1/TRBV3-2|few|.
CASSQGEGYGYTF
TGTGCCAGCAGCCAGGGTGAGGGCTATGGCTACACCTTC
>TRBJ1-2|TRBV7-9|.|.
CASGIEGLGYTF
TGTGCCAGCGGAATAGAGGGTTTGGGCTACACCTTC
>TRBJ2-7|TRBV3-1/TRBV3-2|.|.
CASSLRYRTDGYEQYF
TGTGCCAGCAGCCTGAGATATCGGACAGATGGCTACGAGCAGTACTTC
>TRBJ2-1|TRBV6-1|few|.
CASSEGVGNEQFF
TGTGCCAGCAGTGAAGGGGTCGGGAATGAGCAGTTCTTC
>TRBJ2-7|TRBV6-2/TRBV6-3|.|.
CASSYYGTPFTYEQYF
TGTGCCAGCAGTTACTACGGGACTCCATTCACCTACGAGCAGTACTTC
>TRBJ1-4|TRBV7-2|few|.
CASSSQGATNEKLFF
TGTGCCAGCAGCTCCCAGGGTGCAACTAATGAAAAACTGTTTTTT
>TRBJ1-3|TRBV10-3|.|TRBD1
CAISGGTGRPGNTIYF
TGTGCCATCAGTGGGGGGACAGGGAGGCCTGGAAACACCATATATTTT